These 17 T cell receptor beta chains originate from one sample sequenced in a study of shared clonotypes between healthy human individuals. CD45RO negativity and positive selection for CCR7 defined naive CD8 cells, a population that excluded terminally differentiated effector memory CD45RA+ cells. The data were produced by immunoSEQ multiplex PCR, yet TCRdb's version contains in-frame clones alone and is incomplete. The sample contains roughly 810,000 clones, 90% to 97% of which appear only once. The source material was naive CD8+ T cells sorted from blood. These TCRs come from a man aged 25 to 40 in good health.

The CDR3 reads CASSQIAGRSYNEQFF. The CDR3 DNA reads as TGTGCCAGCAGTCAAATAGCGGGCCGCTCCTACAATGAGCAGTTCTTC. V is TRBV7-8 and J is TRBJ2-1, with 7 bases aligning to TRBD2. Germline V gives CDR1 SGHVS, CDR2 FQNEAQ. This CDR3 has 16 amino acids. V shed 6 bases and J 0 bases; nucleotides not matched to a gene: 8. The complete variable domain, with remaining parts taken from reference TRBV7-8 and TRBJ2-1, reads GAGVSQSPRYKVAKRGQDVALRCDPISGHVSLFWYQQALGQGPEFLTYFQNEAQLDKSGLPSDRFFAERPEGSVSTLKIQRTQQEDSAVYLCASSQIAGRSYNEQFFGPGTRLTVL.

This clone was seen only once. The CDR3 sequence: CASSPDWGYNDQYF. The CDR3 bases are TGTGCCAGCAGTCCCGACTGGGGATACAACGATCAGTACTTC. The chain has TRBV28 and TRBJ2-4; D ambiguous. This CDR3 contains 14 residues. Trimming stripped 5 bases from V and 12 bases from J, with 20 bases between. Germline V gene sequence: CDR1 MDHEN, CDR2 SYDVKM.

The J gene is TRBJ2-1, the V gene TRBV12-5; 7 nucleotides align to TRBD1. Germline CDR1 and CDR2: LGHNT and FRNRAP. The V gene end was trimmed by 2 bases and the J gene end by 7 bases; junction bases not matched to a gene: 5. CDR3 length: 14 residues. CDR3 amino acids: CASGLSRGPNEQFF. CDR3 coding DNA: TGTGCTAGTGGTTTGTCGAGGGGGCCTAATGAGCAGTTCTTC.

Here the CDR3 DNA reads TGTGCCAGCAGTGGGGATATTCGGGGGACTAGCGGGAACTACAATGAGCAGTTCTTC. The encoded protein is CASSGDIRGTSGNYNEQFF. The rearrangement links TRBV6-1 to TRBJ2-1; 13 bases align to TRBD2. Germline V gives CDR1 MNHNS, CDR2 SASEGT. CDR3 length equals 19 residues. J lost 3 bases, V lost 4 bases, and 12 bases had no gene match.

The rearrangement joins TRBV7-9 to TRBJ1-4; TRBD1 aligns across 8 bases. This CDR3 is built from 14 residues. V shed 4 bases, J shed 6 bases, and the junction held 4 bases outside the gene matches. CDR1 is SEHNR, CDR2 FQNEAQ, per germline (reference sequence). The CDR3 loop is CASSSRGQDEKLFF. CDR3 DNA: TGTGCCAGCAGCTCCAGGGGACAGGATGAAAAACTGTTTTTT.

The chain employs TRBV27 and TRBJ2-1; the D is unclear. The CDR3 is 13 residues long. The V and J ends lost 5 bases and 0 bases respectively, with 5 bases between them. Germline V gene lookup returns CDR1 MNHEY and CDR2 SMNVEV (reference sequence). The CDR3 is CASSQDSYNEQFF. Here the CDR3 DNA reads TGTGCCAGCAGTCAGGACTCCTACAATGAGCAGTTCTTC.

This clone has only one observation. V usage is TRBV9 and J usage is TRBJ2-7, with a tentative D call TRBD2 (6 bases). The CDR3 consists of 18 residues. Trimming left V 0 bases short and J 3 bases short, with 22 bases between. In germline, CDR1 is SGDLS, CDR2 YYNGEE. As DNA, the CDR3 is TGTGCCAGCAGCGTAGGGAGGGGAGGCCCCTCGATGAACTACGAGCAGTACTTC. Protein: CASSVGRGGPSMNYEQYF.

J is TRBJ2-7 and V is TRBV5-1, with a possible D match to TRBD1 (6 bases). V lost 0 bases and J lost 4, with 11 bases in between. The CDR3 consists of 14 residues. From germline, CDR1 is SGHRS and CDR2 YFSETQ. CDR3 sequence reads: CASSLVQGWYEQYF. The DNA for the CDR3 is TGCGCCAGCAGCTTGGTGCAGGGGTGGTACGAGCAGTACTTC.

The genes are TRBV7-9 and TRBJ2-7; D not certain. Germline V gene data show CDR1 as SEHNR and CDR2 as FQNEAQ (reference sequence). Trimming pared 6 bases from V and 4 bases from J, leaving 7 bases between. CDR3 size: 11 residues. The CDR3: CASREGYEQYF. CDR3 bases: TGTGCCAGCAGGGAAGGTTACGAGCAGTACTTC. Drawing the rest from reference TRBV7-9 and TRBJ2-7, the complete variable domain is DTGVSQNPRHKITKRGQNVTFRCDPISEHNRLYWYRQTLGQGPEFLTYFQNEAQLEKSRLLSDRFSAERPKGSFSTLEIQRTEQGDSAMYLCASREGYEQYFGPGTRLTVT.

The chain employs TRBV13 and TRBJ1-2; no clear D. CDR3 size: 15 residues. Germline-derived CDR1 and CDR2 are PRHDT and FYEKMQ (reference sequence). With 2 bases removed from V and 3 bases from J, the gap between germline ends came to 13 bases. This CDR3 reads CASSLSLQIYYGYTF. The CDR3 bases are TGTGCCAGCAGCTTATCGTTACAGATCTACTATGGCTACACCTTC.

This chain uses TRBV7-3 with TRBJ2-2; D not resolved. With 7 bases removed from V and 0 bases from J, the gap between germline ends came to 9 bases. This CDR3 is 14 amino acids long. From germline, CDR1 is SGHTA and CDR2 FQGTGA. The CDR3, as DNA: TGTGCCAGCACCCCCCAAGCGAACACCGGGGAGCTGTTTTTT. Residues: CASTPQANTGELFF.

The chain couples TRBV5-1 to TRBJ1-2, with 7 bases matching TRBD1. Germline assignment: CDR1 SGHRS and CDR2 YFSETQ. The length of the CDR3 is 15 residues. The V gene end was trimmed by 7 bases and the J gene end by 6 bases; junction bases not matched to a gene: 15. CDR3 sequence reads: CASSSYRGGVDGYTF. The CDR3 DNA reads TGCGCCAGCTCATCCTACAGGGGAGGCGTTGATGGCTACACCTTC.

The chain's CDR3 is CASSLEATSGETQYF. The CDR3 DNA sequence: TGTGCCAGCAGCTTAGAGGCGACTAGTGGAGAGACCCAGTACTTC. The J gene is TRBJ2-5, the V gene TRBV7-9; possibly TRBD2 for D (6 bases). Trimming removed 1 base from V and 4 bases from J, with 13 bases in between. The CDR3 covers 15 residues. Germline CDR1 reads SEHNR; CDR2 reads FQNEAQ (reference sequence).

This sequence joins TRBV19 and TRBJ2-1; no clear D. V shed 8 bases and J shed 6 bases, with 8 bases lying between them. The CDR3 covers 11 residues. Germline V gives CDR1 LNHDA, CDR2 SQIVND (reference sequence). The DNA of the CDR3 is TGTGCCAGTGTACGTTTCAATGAGCAGTTCTTC. Protein sequence: CASVRFNEQFF.

The rearrangement joins TRBV2 to TRBJ1-1, with 7 bases identical to TRBD1. The trim removed 7 bases at V and 9 bases at J, leaving 23 bases unmatched. Germline loops: CDR1 SNHLY, CDR2 FYNNEI. The CDR3 covers 17 residues. The CDR3 here is CASTSPTGSGPESKAFF. CDR3 bases: TGTGCCAGCACTTCCCCGACAGGGTCGGGCCCAGAGTCTAAAGCTTTCTTT. The whole variable domain, remainder taken from reference TRBV2 and TRBJ1-1, is EPEVTQTPSHQVTQMGQEVILRCVPISNHLYFYWYRQILGQKVEFLVSFYNNEISEKSEIFDDQFSVERPDGSNFTLKIRSTKLEDSAMYFCASTSPTGSGPESKAFFGQGTRLTVV.

The genes are TRBV29-1 and TRBJ2-3; possible D gene TRBD2, 6 bases. The germline V gene encodes CDR1 SQVTM and CDR2 ANQGSEA. This CDR3 comprises 16 residues. Trimming left V 4 bases short and J 3 bases short, with 20 bases between. CDR3 nucleotide sequence: TGCAGCGTTGGGGACCTGAGAGGCGGGGAGACAGATACGCAGTATTTT. Its translation: CSVGDLRGGETDTQYF.

The chain has TRBV30 and TRBJ1-3; D not resolved. This CDR3 contains 14 residues. The germline gives CDR1 GTSNPN, CDR2 SVGIG (reference sequence). V lost 1 base and J 3 bases, leaving 10 bases between the germline ends. This chain's CDR3 is CAWSAVNGGNTIYF. DNA of the CDR3: TGTGCCTGGAGTGCGGTAAACGGTGGAAACACCATATATTTT.